The 19 T cell receptor beta chains given below trace back to one sample, sequenced in a study of blood T cell repertoires in COVID-19. Sequencing used immunoSEQ multiplex PCR; TCRdb keeps in-frame clones, though not all of them. The table records some 240,000 clones, 70% to 85% of them present only once. Sequencing input: peripheral blood. All receptors come from a woman aged 40 to 50 who had recovered from COVID-19.

The chain combines TRBV5-6 with TRBJ1-2; D is uncertain. The CDR3 spans 12 residues. Germline V lookup: CDR1 SGHDT, CDR2 YYEEEE. The ends were cut back, 6 bases at V and 5 bases at J, with 11 bases in the middle. This CDR3 reads CASTLAEYGYTF. In DNA form, the CDR3 reads TGTGCCAGCACCCTCGCCGAGTATGGCTACACCTTC.

The V gene is TRBV18, the J gene TRBJ1-2; 8 positions match TRBD1. The CDR3 is made up of 15 amino acids. V shed 1 base and J 5 bases; nucleotides not matched to a gene: 6. The germline V gene encodes CDR1 KGHSH and CDR2 LQKENI. The chain's CDR3 is CASSPRSGGEYGYTF. The CDR3 DNA follows: TGTGCCAGCTCACCACGGTCAGGGGGCGAGTATGGCTACACCTTC. Full variable domain (missing parts from reference TRBV18 and TRBJ1-2): NAGVMQNPRHLVRRRGQEARLRCSPMKGHSHVYWYRQLPEEGLKFMVYLQKENIIDESGMPKERFSAEFPKEGPSILRIQQVVRGDSAAYFCASSPRSGGEYGYTFGSGTRLTVV.

The V call is TRBV24-1, the J call TRBJ2-1; 8 positions match TRBD1. CDR3 length: 14 residues. The germline V gene encodes CDR1 KGHDR and CDR2 SFDVKD. J was trimmed by 8 bases and V by 3 bases; bases with no gene match: 5. CDR3 amino acids: CATSDTGGVYEQFF. The CDR3 DNA follows: TGTGCCACCAGTGATACAGGGGGTGTGTATGAGCAGTTCTTC.

This chain joins TRBV4-3 and TRBJ1-5, with TRBD1 matching 10 bases. Trimming took 4 bases from V and 2 from J; bases not matched to a gene: 8. From germline, CDR1 is LGHNA and CDR2 YSLEER. The CDR3 has 17 residues. The CDR3 here is CASSRSTGTGGNQPQHF. In DNA, the CDR3 is TGCGCCAGCAGCCGATCTACCGGGACAGGGGGCAATCAGCCCCAGCATTTT.

This clone came up a few times. This chain links TRBV19 with TRBJ1-1; 10 bases are shared with TRBD1. Germline CDR1 and CDR2: LNHDA and SQIVND (reference sequence). This CDR3 spans 15 amino acids. V lost 5 bases, J lost 3 bases, and 6 bases stayed unmatched. The CDR3, as DNA: TGTGCCAGTAGTTCATTGGGACAGGGGTACACTGAAGCTTTCTTT. Its protein is CASSSLGQGYTEAFF.

The J gene is TRBJ1-2, the V gene TRBV25-1; 8 bases fit TRBD1. From germline, CDR1 is MGHDK and CDR2 SYGVNS. The CDR3 covers 13 residues. V was clipped by 4 bases and J by 6 bases; unmatched bases: 4. CDR3: CASSARTGNGYTF. CDR3 coding DNA: TGTGCCAGCAGTGCCCGGACAGGGAATGGCTACACCTTC.

This chain connects TRBV7-9 to TRBJ2-1; possibly TRBD1 for D (5 bases). This CDR3 region has 13 residues. Trimming removed 4 bases from V and 7 bases from J, with 11 bases in between. Germline loops: CDR1 SEHNR, CDR2 FQNEAQ (reference sequence). The CDR3 spells CASSSMTANEQFF. DNA for the CDR3: TGTGCCAGCAGCTCCATGACAGCGAATGAGCAGTTCTTC.

The rearrangement uses TRBV10-1 and TRBJ1-5; possible D gene TRBD1, 5 bases. Between the trimmed V and J ends, which lost 3 bases and 11 bases, there was a span of 20 bases. The CDR3 is 15 amino acids. Germline loops: CDR1 WNHNN, CDR2 SYGVQD (reference sequence). In DNA form, the CDR3 reads TGCGCCAGCAGTGAAAACAGGTATGAGCAATCAGCCCAGCATTTT. Residues: CASSENRYEQSAQHF.

To note about this clone: Mismatch with germline at one junction end may stem from a read error. The gene calls are TRBV6-5 and TRBJ2-7; the D is unclear. The CDR3 covers 13 residues. Germline lookup yields CDR1 MNHEY and CDR2 SVGAGI. CDR3 bases: TGTGCCAGCAGTTACCGGGTCTCCTCCGAGCAGTACTTC. It specifies CASSYRVSSEQYF.

This chain connects TRBV28 to TRBJ1-4; unclear D gene. CDR1 is MDHEN and CDR2 is SYDVKM in the germline V gene. CDR3 size: 12 residues. V was pared by 2 bases and J by 8 bases, with 6 bases between. CDR3 region: CASSLEREKLFF. Written as DNA, the CDR3 is TGTGCCAGCAGTTTAGAGCGGGAAAAACTGTTTTTT.

This chain uses TRBV5-1 with TRBJ1-2; no clear D gene. Trimming cost V 0 bases and J 4 bases, with 13 bases left between them. The germline CDR1 and CDR2 sequences are SGHRS and YFSETQ. The CDR3 runs 15 residues. CDR3 amino acids: CASSLDYGSGYGYTF. The CDR3 DNA follows: TGCGCCAGCAGCTTGGATTACGGGTCGGGCTATGGCTACACCTTC.

The CDR3 DNA reads as TGTGCCACGAGCAAAACCACCACGGGACAGGGTTACAATGAGCAGTTCTTC. Residues: CATSKTTTGQGYNEQFF. The rearrangement joins TRBV10-3 to TRBJ2-1, with 9 positions matching TRBD1. The V segment lost 10 bases and the J segment 4 bases; nucleotides outside the gene matches: 17. The germline V gene encodes CDR1 ENHRY and CDR2 SYGVKD. This CDR3 contains 17 residues.

The J gene is TRBJ1-4, the V gene TRBV15; TRBD1 aligns across 9 bases. CDR1 is LNHNV, CDR2 YYDKDF, per germline (reference sequence). J was trimmed by 2 bases and V by 2 bases; bases with no gene match: 6. This CDR3 spans 17 amino acids. The CDR3 DNA reads TGTGCCACCAGCAGATGGGGGACAGGGTCTACTAATGAAAAACTGTTTTTT. Its protein is CATSRWGTGSTNEKLFF.

This rearrangement joins TRBV11-3 to TRBJ1-3; 7 bases match TRBD1. The CDR3 loop spans 15 amino acids. Germline V gives CDR1 SGHNT, CDR2 YENEEA. The V segment lost 5 bases and the J segment 4 bases; nucleotides outside the gene matches: 8. CDR3 in DNA: TGTGCCAGCAGCACGACAGGGAAAAAAGGAAACACCATATATTTT. It encodes CASSTTGKKGNTIYF.

The CDR3 sequence is CASSAGQGSYNEQFF. The CDR3 nucleotides are TGTGCCAGCAGTGCCGGACAGGGGTCCTACAATGAGCAGTTCTTC. The chain uses TRBV27 and TRBJ2-1; 9 bases map to TRBD1. V was pared by 5 bases and J by 1 base, with 3 bases of the junction left unmatched. Germline CDR1 MNHEY, CDR2 SMNVEV (reference sequence). The CDR3 loop spans 15 amino acids.

V and J are TRBV3-1 (or the pseudogene TRBV3-2) and TRBJ1-2; 9 bases fit TRBD1. The CDR3 is 17 residues long. Germline lookup yields CDR1 LGHDT and CDR2 YNNKEL (reference sequence). V shed 1 base and J 1 base; nucleotides not matched to a gene: 7. The DNA of the CDR3 is TGTGCCAGCAGCCAAGCCGGGACAGGGTTCGGTAACTATGGCTACACCTTC. Translating it yields CASSQAGTGFGNYGYTF.

This clone has only one observation. The V call is TRBV5-8, the J call TRBJ2-7, with D unclear. The CDR3 spans 12 residues. CDR1 and CDR2 from the germline V gene are SGHTS and YDEGEE. The V end was cut by 0 bases, the J end by 7 bases, with 8 bases between. The CDR3 bases are TGTGCCAGCAGCTTGGACGACAATGAGCAGTACTTC. Amino acid sequence: CASSLDDNEQYF.

The CDR3 region is CASGPPTGLDTEAFF. The CDR3 DNA reads TGCGCCAGCGGACCCCCTACAGGGCTTGACACTGAAGCTTTCTTT. V usage is TRBV5-1 and J usage is TRBJ1-1; possibly TRBD1 for D (6 bases). CDR3 length: 15 residues. Germline-derived CDR1 and CDR2 are SGHRS and YFSETQ. The V end was cut by 7 bases, the J end by 3 bases, with 19 bases between.

This clone came up once. The genes are TRBV7-8 and TRBJ2-5; 7 positions match TRBD2. The V segment lost 5 bases and the J segment 3 bases; nucleotides outside the gene matches: 9. The CDR3 contains 15 residues. Germline V gene data show CDR1 as SGHVS and CDR2 as FQNEAQ. The CDR3 region has the DNA TGTGCCAGCAGCCCCCGGACTAGAGATAAAGAGACCCAGTACTTC. Translating it yields CASSPRTRDKETQYF.